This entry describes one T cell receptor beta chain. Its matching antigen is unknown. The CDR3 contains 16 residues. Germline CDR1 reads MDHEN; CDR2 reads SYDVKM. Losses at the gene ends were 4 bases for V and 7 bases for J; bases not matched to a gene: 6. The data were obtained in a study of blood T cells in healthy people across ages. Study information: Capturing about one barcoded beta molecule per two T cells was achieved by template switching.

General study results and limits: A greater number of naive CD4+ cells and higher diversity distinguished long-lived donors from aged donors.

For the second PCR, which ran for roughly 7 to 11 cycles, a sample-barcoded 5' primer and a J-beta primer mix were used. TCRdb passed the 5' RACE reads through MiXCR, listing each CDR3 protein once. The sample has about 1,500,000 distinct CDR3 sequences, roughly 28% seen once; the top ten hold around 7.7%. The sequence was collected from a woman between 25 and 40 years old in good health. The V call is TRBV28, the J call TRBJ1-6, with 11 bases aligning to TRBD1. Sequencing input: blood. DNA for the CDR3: TGTGCCAGCAGTTCGGGACAGGGGGAGAGGAATTCACCCCTCCACTTT. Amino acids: CASSSGQGERNSPLHF.